Listed below are T cell receptor beta chains from one sample, sequenced in a study of shared clonotypes between healthy human individuals. The table came from immunoSEQ multiplex PCR; TCRdb's copy has only in-frame clones and leaves some out. The table has 2 million to 2.5 million clones, more than 85% seen once. Material for sequencing was naive CD4+ T cells from PBMCs. Receptors originate from a man in his late teens or twenties in good health. Some clones in this sample may be carry-over from other donors' samples. Both conserved end residues are part of each CDR3. The order of the fields is CDR3 protein, CDR3 DNA, J gene, D gene, CDR3 length, clone size, V gene. A D gene is named only where the DNA matches it firmly. Clone size is shown for a subset of rows, as once, few, many or a class of expanded clone.

CAWSRRSTGELFF | TGTGCCTGGAGTCGCAGGAGCACCGGGGAGCTGTTTTTT | TRBJ2-2 | - | 13 | - | TRBV30
CASSVTGVGSPLHF | TGTGCCAGTAGTGTCACAGGGGTGGGTTCACCCCTCCACTTT | TRBJ1-6 | TRBD1 | 14 | - | TRBV19
CASSFGQGEDGYTF | TGCGCCAGCAGCTTCGGACAGGGGGAGGATGGCTACACCTTC | TRBJ1-2 | TRBD1 | 14 | - | TRBV5-1
CASSQRQKSYYGYTF | TGTGCCAGCAGCCAAAGACAGAAATCGTACTATGGCTACACCTTC | TRBJ1-2 | - | 15 | - | TRBV5-4
CASSPDREHTIYF | TGTGCCAGCTCACCGGATAGGGAACACACCATATATTTT | TRBJ1-3 | - | 13 | - | TRBV18
CASSPGTDYGYTF | TGTGCCAGCTCACCCGGGACAGATTATGGCTACACCTTC | TRBJ1-2 | TRBD1 | 13 | few | TRBV18
CASSVRSGSLSYNEQFF | TGTGCCAGCAGCGTCCGTAGCGGATCCCTCTCCTACAATGAGCAGTTCTTC | TRBJ2-1 | - | 17 | - | TRBV9
CSVIQGIDSPLHF | TGCAGCGTCATACAGGGAATAGATTCACCCCTCCACTTT | TRBJ1-6 | - | 13 | - | TRBV29-1
CASSPPGGLRGNTIYF | TGTGCCAGCTCACCACCGGGGGGGCTGAGAGGAAACACCATATATTTT | TRBJ1-3 | - | 16 | - | TRBV18
CASSKARPRADEQYF | TGTGCCAGCAGCAAAGCGCGTCCCAGGGCGGACGAGCAGTACTTC | TRBJ2-7 | - | 15 | - | TRBV21-1
CASSLGGGTGFGAFF | TGTGCCAGCAGCTTAGGCGGCGGGACAGGCTTTGGAGCTTTCTTT | TRBJ1-1 | TRBD1 | 15 | - | TRBV7-2
CASSLPLAFYGYTF | TGTGCCAGCAGCTTGCCCCTTGCGTTCTATGGCTACACCTTC | TRBJ1-2 | - | 14 | - | TRBV5-6
CASSSIGMSSYEQYF | TGTGCCAGCAGCTCGATCGGGATGTCCTCCTACGAGCAGTACTTC | TRBJ2-7 | - | 15 | - | TRBV7-2
CASGYLSSGNTIYF | TGTGCCAGCGGCTATTTAAGCTCTGGAAACACCATATATTTT | TRBJ1-3 | - | 14 | - | TRBV5-6
CASSSGRSGNTIYF | TGTGCCAGCAGCTCGGGCCGAAGTGGAAACACCATATATTTT | TRBJ1-3 | - | 14 | - | TRBV5-4
CASSPRQGEEKLFF | TGCGCCAGCAGCCCACGACAGGGGGAGGAAAAACTGTTTTTT | TRBJ1-4 | TRBD1 | 14 | - | TRBV5-1
CASSGTSGRSETQYF | TGTGCCAGCAGTGGGACTAGCGGGAGGTCTGAGACCCAGTACTTC | TRBJ2-5 | TRBD2 | 15 | - | TRBV2
CASSLGPGLADTQYF | TGTGCCAGCAGCTTGGGCCCCGGATTGGCAGATACGCAGTATTTT | TRBJ2-3 | - | 15 | - | TRBV5-6
CASSVGSSYGYTF | TGTGCCAGCAGCGTAGGTAGCTCCTATGGCTACACCTTC | TRBJ1-2 | - | 13 | - | TRBV9
CASRADRGHTYEQYF | TGTGCCAGCAGAGCCGACAGGGGGCATACCTACGAGCAGTACTTC | TRBJ2-7 | TRBD1 | 15 | once | TRBV6-5
CATSSAGTTTPYEQYF | TGTGCCACCAGCAGCGCCGGGACTACCACCCCCTACGAGCAGTACTTC | TRBJ2-7 | TRBD2 | 16 | once | TRBV15
CATSSQDRGFSGANVLTF | TGTGCCACCAGCAGCCAGGACAGGGGCTTTTCTGGGGCCAACGTCCTGACTTTC | TRBJ2-6 | TRBD1 | 18 | - | TRBV15
CASTEGALKTQYF | TGTGCCAGCACCGAGGGGGCTTTGAAGACCCAGTACTTC | TRBJ2-5 | TRBD1 | 13 | - | TRBV6-5
CSGREGALNTGELFF | TGCAGCGGCCGGGAAGGGGCGCTAAACACCGGGGAGCTGTTTTTT | TRBJ2-2 | - | 15 | - | TRBV29-1
CASSRDAQGGTEAFF | TGTGCCAGCAGCCGGGATGCCCAGGGGGGCACTGAAGCTTTCTTT | TRBJ1-1 | TRBD1 | 15 | - | TRBV7-2
CASSLERLEAFF | TGTGCCAGCAGTTTGGAACGGTTAGAAGCTTTCTTT | TRBJ1-1 | - | 12 | - | TRBV28
CASGWGGTANTEAFF | TGTGCTAGTGGTTGGGGGGGGACAGCGAACACTGAAGCTTTCTTT | TRBJ1-1 | TRBD1 | 15 | - | TRBV12-5
CASSSTGLAGLDEQYF | TGTGCCAGCAGCTCCACCGGACTAGCGGGATTGGACGAGCAGTACTTC | TRBJ2-7 | TRBD2 | 16 | - | TRBV5-4
CASENGIQNTQYF | TGTGCCAGCGAGAACGGGATTCAAAATACGCAGTATTTT | TRBJ2-3 | - | 13 | - | TRBV11-2
CSVGGTGFDEQYF | TGCAGCGTTGGGGGGACAGGGTTCGACGAGCAGTACTTC | TRBJ2-7 | TRBD1 | 13 | - | TRBV29-1
CASSQEGLGEQYF | TGTGCCAGCAGCCAAGAAGGTCTTGGAGAGCAGTACTTC | TRBJ2-7 | - | 13 | - | TRBV14
CASSSPPGATYEQYF | TGTGCCAGCAGTTCCCCCCCGGGGGCGACCTACGAGCAGTACTTC | TRBJ2-7 | - | 15 | once | TRBV28
CASTPGQGNQPQHF | TGTGCCAGTACCCCCGGACAGGGCAATCAGCCCCAGCATTTT | TRBJ1-5 | TRBD1 | 14 | - | TRBV19
CASSHASLALHF | TGCGCCAGCAGCCACGCCTCCCTAGCTCTGCACTTC | TRBJ2-7 | - | 12 | - | TRBV4-1
CASSNRGDTQYF | TGTGCCAGCAGCAATAGGGGAGATACGCAGTATTTT | TRBJ2-3 | - | 12 | - | TRBV7-3
CAISALAGGSTDTQYF | TGTGCCATCAGTGCCCTAGCGGGAGGATCCACAGATACGCAGTATTTT | TRBJ2-3 | TRBD2 | 16 | - | TRBV10-3
CASSQGPIHEQYF | TGTGCCAGCAGCCAAGGACCTATCCACGAGCAGTACTTC | TRBJ2-7 | - | 13 | once | TRBV4-2
CASSLGLATDTQYF | TGCGCCAGCAGCTTAGGACTAGCTACAGATACGCAGTATTTT | TRBJ2-3 | TRBD2 | 14 | - | TRBV5-1
CASSLQGSNEKLFF | TGTGCCAGCAGCTTGCAGGGATCTAATGAAAAACTGTTTTTT | TRBJ1-4 | - | 14 | once | TRBV7-2
CASSLVALGSDEQFF | TGTGCCAGCAGTTTAGTGGCTCTCGGAAGCGATGAGCAGTTCTTC | TRBJ2-1 | - | 15 | - | TRBV28
CASSVLNTEAFF | TGCGCCAGCAGTGTCTTGAACACTGAAGCTTTCTTT | TRBJ1-1 | - | 12 | - | TRBV10-1
CASSARDRSSYEQYF | TGTGCCAGCAGCGCCCGGGACAGGAGCTCCTACGAGCAGTACTTC | TRBJ2-7 | TRBD1 | 15 | - | TRBV9
CASSFRASGGEDPYEQYF | TGTGCCAGCAGCTTTAGGGCTAGCGGGGGCGAGGACCCCTACGAGCAGTACTTC | TRBJ2-7 | TRBD2 | 18 | - | TRBV7-2
CASSLGTGGNEQFF | TGCGCCAGCAGCTTGGGGACCGGGGGGAATGAGCAGTTCTTC | TRBJ2-1 | TRBD2 | 14 | - | TRBV5-1
CASSVDTDTQYF | TGTGCCAGCAGTGTCGACACAGATACGCAGTATTTT | TRBJ2-3 | - | 12 | - | TRBV6-1
CASSFRRGETQYF | TGTGCCAGCAGTTTCAGGCGAGGGGAGACCCAGTACTTC | TRBJ2-5 | - | 13 | - | TRBV6-5
CASSLVPGGELFF | TGCGCCAGCAGCTTGGTTCCTGGCGGGGAGCTGTTTTTT | TRBJ2-2 | - | 13 | - | TRBV5-1
CASSQGASGRTDTQYF | TGCGCCAGCAGCCAAGGGGCTAGCGGCCGCACAGATACGCAGTATTTT | TRBJ2-3 | TRBD2 | 16 | - | TRBV4-3
CASSADRAYTEAFF | TGCGCCAGCAGCGCGGACAGGGCCTACACTGAAGCTTTCTTT | TRBJ1-1 | TRBD1 | 14 | - | TRBV5-1
CASSSARSNYGYTF | TGTGCCAGCAGTTCGGCCAGATCTAACTATGGCTACACCTTC | TRBJ1-2 | - | 14 | - | TRBV27
CASSPLAGFTGELFF | TGTGCCAGCTCACCCTTGGCAGGGTTCACCGGGGAGCTGTTTTTT | TRBJ2-2 | - | 15 | - | TRBV18
CASTSLADGETQYF | TGTGCCAGCACTTCCCTAGCGGACGGGGAGACCCAGTACTTC | TRBJ2-5 | TRBD2 | 14 | - | TRBV28
CATRDEWVNQPQHF | TGTGCCACCCGGGATGAATGGGTCAATCAGCCCCAGCATTTT | TRBJ1-5 | - | 14 | - | TRBV28
CASINRGVTEAFF | TGTGCCAGCATCAATAGGGGAGTCACTGAAGCTTTCTTT | TRBJ1-1 | - | 13 | - | TRBV6-1